This TCR beta chain was identified during a study of PD-L1 blockade in urothelial cancer. At the level of the study: Of 30 or so patients, about two dozen were males with bladder-origin urothelial cancer. Median blood clonality was roughly 0.072, with about 80,000 unique TCRs. Timepoints chosen for blood analysis were 3 weeks (second dose) and 6 weeks after treatment start. The study's findings and limits: Below-median blood TCR clonality before treatment forecast better survival.

The CDR3 spans 13 residues. V was clipped by 4 bases and J by 5 bases, with 9 bases between them. CDR1 and CDR2 (germline): KGHSH, LQKENI. Generated by immunoSEQ multiplex PCR, the TCRdb table keeps only in-frame clones and is missing some. Among roughly 77,000 clones, over 80% were seen once, and the ten largest hold about 8.6%. Details on this clone: Its antigen is not known.

Documented time point: pretreatment peripheral blood. The rearrangement joins TRBV18 to TRBJ1-5; weak D call: TRBD1 (5 bases). Here the sequenced sample was PBMCs, taken around atezolizumab (anti-PD-L1) treatment. The TCR sequence derives from a woman in her 70s with urothelial cancer. The DNA for the CDR3 is TGTGCCAGCTCACGGGGGGGGGATCAGCCCCAGCATTTT. Translated: CASSRGGDQPQHF.